The 8 T cell receptor beta chains reported below all come from one sample, sequenced in a study of T cells in Graves' hyperthyroidism and ophthalmopathy. TCR beta CDR3 region amplification was performed from RNA transcripts. Primed by the HTBI set, a first-round RT-PCR was run on the TCR CDR3. Using its own MiXCR run on the multiplex PCR reads, TCRdb lists one record per CDR3 protein. The data contain nearly 600,000 distinct CDR3 sequences, approximately 15% of them singletons. The source material was blood. These receptors were obtained from a woman under 30 with Graves' ophthalmopathy.

The rearrangement uses TRBV28 and TRBJ2-6; D may be TRBD1 (6 bases). The length of the CDR3 is 14 residues. CDR1 and CDR2 (germline): MDHEN, SYDVKM. V lost 5 bases to trimming and J lost 4 bases, with 9 bases between them. The CDR3 spells CASSTGKGANVLTF. DNA of the CDR3: TGTGCCAGCAGTACAGGGAAGGGGGCCAACGTCCTGACTTTC.

The rearrangement links TRBV28 to TRBJ1-3; D call uncertain. Germline lookup yields CDR1 MDHEN and CDR2 SYDVKM. The ends were cut back, 5 bases at V and 0 bases at J, with 11 bases in the middle. The CDR3 runs to 15 residues. CDR3 in DNA: TGTGCCAGCAGTGGTGGCAGGCCCTCTGGAAACACCATATATTTT. Translated: CASSGGRPSGNTIYF.

Remarks on this clonotype: A much larger clone lies one base from this, so it may be a read error. The rearrangement uses TRBV20-1 and TRBJ1-2; a weak D match, TRBD1 (6 bases). The CDR3 consists of 16 residues. In germline, CDR1 is DFQATT, CDR2 SNEGSKA (reference sequence). CDR3 residues: CSARVFVTDRNYSYTF. Written as DNA, the CDR3 is TGCAGTGCTAGAGTGTTTGTTACAGACAGGAACTATAGCTACACCTTC.

This clonotype showed up many times. V gene TRBV5-1 combines with J gene TRBJ2-7; weak D call: TRBD2 (6 bases). V gave up 2 bases and J gave up 1 base, with 10 bases separating them. The CDR3 covers 14 residues. Germline V gives CDR1 SGHRS, CDR2 YFSETQ. CDR3 in DNA: TGCGCCAGCAGCTTTGATGGGGGGTCCTACGAGCAGTACTTC. Its protein is CASSFDGGSYEQYF. The full variable domain, completed using reference TRBV5-1 and TRBJ2-7, is KAGVTQTPRYLIKTRGQQVTLSCSPISGHRSVSWYQQTPGQGLQFLFEYFSETQRNKGNFPGRFSGRQFSNSRSEMNVSTLELGDSALYLCASSFDGGSYEQYFGPGTRLTVT.

This clonotype was counted ten times or more. The chain links TRBV11-2 to TRBJ2-7; TRBD2 aligns across 8 bases. The CDR3 totals 16 residues. Germline-derived CDR1 and CDR2 are SGHAT and FQNNGV. V lost 4 bases to trimming and J lost 2 bases; unmatched junction nucleotides: 10. DNA of the CDR3: TGTGCCAGCAGCTGGGGTGGTAGCGGGGTTCCCTACGAGCAGTACTTC. Its protein is CASSWGGSGVPYEQYF.

This clonotype was observed a handful of times. The rearrangement uses TRBV28 and TRBJ2-3, with 8 bases identical to TRBD2. With V trimmed by 6 bases and J by 5 bases, 13 bases remained unmatched. Germline V CDR1 and CDR2: MDHEN, SYDVKM. The CDR3 runs 16 residues. This CDR3 is CASRDLRTSREDTQYF. CDR3 DNA sequence: TGTGCCAGCAGGGACCTCCGGACTAGCAGAGAAGATACGCAGTATTTT.

The sample holds a few counts of this clonotype. This rearrangement joins TRBV4-1 to TRBJ1-5; TRBD1 matches 7 bases. With 4 bases clipped from V and 6 bases from J, the junction kept 12 bases outside the gene matches. CDR3 size: 16 residues. Per the germline V gene, CDR1 is MGHRA and CDR2 is YSYEKL. DNA for the CDR3: TGCGCCAGCAGCCGCTCCGCGGCAGGGGGTCGTCAGCCCCAGCATTTT. Its translation is CASSRSAAGGRQPQHF.

The table lists this clonotype with many counts. The CDR3 DNA follows: TGTGCCACCAGGGACGACCCCGGGACCGCACTCAATCAGCCCCAGCATTTT. Its protein product is CATRDDPGTALNQPQHF. This sequence joins TRBV15 and TRBJ1-5, with a weak D call TRBD1 (5 bases). The CDR3 sequence is 17 residues long. Looked up from germline, CDR1 is LNHNV and CDR2 is YYDKDF (reference sequence). Trimming took 6 bases from V and 3 from J, leaving 21 bases between them.